A single sample gave rise to the 31 T cell receptor beta chains below, sequenced in a study of a mutant IDH1 vaccine in newly diagnosed glioma. The antigens these receptors bind are not known. Noted time point: week 11, during vaccination. It was 300 ug of mutant IDH1 20-mer peptide that made up each vaccine dose, given with topical imiquimod. Measured with immunoSEQ multiplex PCR; TCRdb has only the in-frame clones, and not every one. The sample lists under 150,000 clones, 85% to 90% occurring once. Sequences were derived from PBMCs, sampled from a glioma patient whose treatment included an IDH1 peptide vaccine. The receptors here all came from a woman in her fifties or sixties with glioma.

As DNA, the CDR3 is TGTGCCAGCAGTTACCACACCGAGACCCAGTACTTC. Translating gives CASSYHTETQYF. The V call is TRBV6-6, the J call TRBJ2-5; no reliable D call. The CDR3 totals 12 residues. The V end lost 2 bases, the J end lost 5 bases, and 6 bases lay between the germline ends. CDR1 and CDR2 (germline): MNHNY, SVGAGI (reference sequence).

The genes are TRBV6-5 and TRBJ2-2, with D possibly being TRBD1 or TRBD2 (5 bases each). CDR1 is MNHEY and CDR2 is SVGAGI in the germline V gene. V was trimmed by 3 bases and J by 4 bases, leaving 9 bases between them. The CDR3 is 14 residues long. CDR3 residues: CASSYGTGTGELFF. CDR3 in DNA: TGTGCCAGCAGTTATGGGACCGGCACCGGGGAGCTGTTTTTT.

The chain uses TRBV11-3 and TRBJ2-7; no clear D gene. CDR3 length equals 14 residues. Between the trimmed V and J ends, which lost 2 bases and 1 base, there was a span of 9 bases. Germline V CDR1 and CDR2: SGHNT, YENEEA. This chain's CDR3 is CASSLSGDSYEQYF. In DNA form, the CDR3 reads TGTGCCAGCAGCTTAAGTGGAGATTCCTACGAGCAGTACTTC.

This clone was found once. The CDR3 is CAISESGRRSVNQPQHF. In DNA, the CDR3 is TGTGCCATCAGTGAGTCAGGCCGAAGGTCTGTCAATCAGCCCCAGCATTTT. The chain has TRBV10-3 and TRBJ1-5; unclear D gene. The CDR3 contains 17 residues. V was pared by 0 bases and J by 3 bases, with 15 bases between. Germline V gene data show CDR1 as ENHRY and CDR2 as SYGVKD.

This chain joins TRBV11-2 and TRBJ2-7, with 10 nucleotides matching TRBD1. After removal of 5 bases from V and 1 base from J, the junction contained 11 bases not matched to a gene. CDR3 length: 17 amino acids. CDR1 and CDR2 (germline): SGHAT, FQNNGV. The CDR3 bases are TGTGCCAGCAGCCTCCCCCCCGGACAGGGGGATTCCTACGAGCAGTACTTC. It yields the protein CASSLPPGQGDSYEQYF.

The chain joins TRBV27 to TRBJ1-6; a weak D match, TRBD1 (6 bases). Germline V gives CDR1 MNHEY, CDR2 SMNVEV (reference sequence). Trimming removed 7 bases at V and 0 bases at J, with 13 bases between. The CDR3 extends over 16 amino acids. CDR3 bases: TGTGCCAGCAAGGACAGTCTCTTCTCCTATAATTCACCCCTCCACTTT. Its protein product is CASKDSLFSYNSPLHF.

The V and J genes are TRBV30 and TRBJ2-7; possibly TRBD2 for D (6 bases). V lost 2 bases to trimming and J lost 12 bases, with 17 bases between them. Germline lookup yields CDR1 GTSNPN and CDR2 SVGIG (reference sequence). The CDR3 loop spans 12 amino acids. As DNA, the CDR3 is TGTGCCTGGAGTCAAACAAGGAGGGCGCGGTACTTC. As protein: CAWSQTRRARYF.

This chain connects TRBV6-1 to TRBJ2-2; the match to TRBD2 covers 10 bases. J was trimmed by 2 bases and V by 9 bases; bases with no gene match: 3. Germline CDR1 is MNHNS and CDR2 is SASEGT. The CDR3 length is 14 residues. The DNA of the CDR3 is TGTGCCAGTAGCGGGGGGATCAACACCGGGGAGCTGTTTTTT. Translating gives CASSGGINTGELFF.

V usage is TRBV11-2 and J usage is TRBJ2-1; TRBD1 or TRBD2 may be the D gene (5 bases each). CDR1 is SGHAT, CDR2 FQNNGV, per germline. V lost 3 bases to trimming and J lost 7 bases, with 16 bases between them. This CDR3 comprises 15 residues. The CDR3 DNA follows: TGTGCCAGCAGCTTCGGGACGGCAGCGGCGAATGAGCAGTTCTTC. Translating it yields CASSFGTAAANEQFF.

Only a few counts were recorded for this clone. The rearrangement joins TRBV5-6 to TRBJ1-1; D not certain. In germline, CDR1 is SGHDT, CDR2 YYEEEE. V lost 1 base, J lost 2 bases, and 0 bases lay in between. CDR3 length: 11 residues. The CDR3 DNA reads as TGTGCCAGCAGCTTGAACACTGAAGCTTTCTTT. Encoded protein: CASSLNTEAFF.

As to this clone: Additional DNA sequences in this sample encode the identical CDR3. The chain uses TRBV27 and TRBJ1-5; D unclear. Between the trimmed V and J ends, which lost 0 bases and 0 bases, there was a span of 6 bases. The CDR3 runs 15 residues. Germline-derived CDR1 and CDR2 are MNHEY and SMNVEV (reference sequence). Written as DNA, the CDR3 is TGTGCCAGCAGTTTATCCAGTTATAGCAATCAGCCCCAGCATTTT. It yields the protein CASSLSSYSNQPQHF.

J is TRBJ2-1 and V is TRBV30; TRBD1 might be the D (6 bases). CDR3 size: 13 residues. The V and J ends lost 5 bases and 3 bases respectively, with 11 bases between them. Germline CDR1 reads GTSNPN; CDR2 reads SVGIG (reference sequence). The DNA of the CDR3 is TGTGCCTGGTCTAGGGGGAGCTACAATGAGCAGTTCTTC. Translated, it gives CAWSRGSYNEQFF.

This chain links TRBV7-8 with TRBJ1-5, with D uncertain. Looked up from germline, CDR1 is SGHVS and CDR2 is FQNEAQ. With 0 bases removed from V and 9 bases from J, the gap between germline ends came to 9 bases. The CDR3 totals 13 residues. The CDR3 region has the DNA TGTGCCAGCAGCTTAGCTGAGTTACGGCCCCAGCATTTT. Amino acid sequence: CASSLAELRPQHF.

This chain links TRBV27 with TRBJ2-7; D uncertain. Germline lookup yields CDR1 MNHEY and CDR2 SMNVEV (reference sequence). V lost 3 bases and J 0 bases, leaving 6 bases between the germline ends. This CDR3 has 13 amino acids. CDR3 in DNA: TGTGCCAGCAGTTTGCTCAACTCCTACGAGCAGTACTTC. Translation: CASSLLNSYEQYF.

This sequence joins TRBV29-1 and TRBJ1-4, with a possible D match to TRBD1 (5 bases). The length of the CDR3 is 13 residues. Trimming stripped 1 base from V and 6 bases from J, with 9 bases between. Germline V CDR1 and CDR2: SQVTM, ANQGSEA. The CDR3: CSVEGGYDEKLFF. The CDR3 DNA is TGCAGCGTTGAAGGGGGGTACGATGAAAAACTGTTTTTT.

This rearrangement joins TRBV30 to TRBJ1-1, with D perhaps TRBD1 (5 bases). Trimming took off 4 bases at V and 8 bases at J, with 29 bases between the two ends. The CDR3 has 17 residues. In germline, CDR1 is GTSNPN, CDR2 SVGIG (reference sequence). The CDR3, as DNA: TGTGCCTGGAACCCGCTCAACGTGCCAGGGAAAAAGGGCGAAGCTTTCTTT. Its translation is CAWNPLNVPGKKGEAFF.

About this clone: The sample carries other DNA sequences with the same CDR3. The chain joins TRBV30 to TRBJ2-5, with a weak D call TRBD1 (5 bases). The CDR3 length is 13 residues. CDR1 and CDR2 from the germline V gene are GTSNPN and SVGIG (reference sequence). With 2 bases removed from V and 1 base from J, the gap between germline ends came to 8 bases. The CDR3 sequence: CAWSLGPQETQYF. CDR3 bases: TGTGCCTGGAGTTTGGGGCCCCAAGAGACCCAGTACTTC. Full variable domain (rest looked up from reference TRBV30 and TRBJ2-5): SQTIHQWPATLVQPVGSPLSLECTVEGTSNPNLYWYRQAAGRGLQLLFYSVGIGQISSEVPQNLSASRPQDRQFILSSKKLLLSDSGFYLCAWSLGPQETQYFGPGTRLLVL.

In this sample, this clone turned up once. The rearrangement uses TRBV6-1 and TRBJ1-1; no firm D call. Trimming stripped 2 bases from V and 10 bases from J, with 8 bases between. CDR3 length equals 11 residues. Germline CDR1 MNHNS, CDR2 SASEGT. CDR3 bases: TGTGCCAGCAGTGAATTCGTAGGAGCTTTCTTT. Amino acid sequence: CASSEFVGAFF.

The V and J genes are TRBV5-5 and TRBJ2-7; TRBD2 agrees at 13 bases. The CDR3 runs 15 residues. CDR1 SGHKS and CDR2 YYEKEE come from the germline V gene (reference sequence). Losses at the gene ends were 5 bases for V and 2 bases for J; bases not matched to a gene: 4. CDR3 coding DNA: TGTGCCAGCAGTCAAACTAGCGGGAGGGCCTACGAGCAGTACTTC. It translates to CASSQTSGRAYEQYF.

The J gene is TRBJ2-2, the V gene TRBV5-1, with TRBD2 matching over 8 bases. The V gene end was trimmed by 4 bases and the J gene end by 7 bases; junction bases not matched to a gene: 9. Germline loops: CDR1 SGHRS, CDR2 YFSETQ. The CDR3 has 15 residues. The CDR3: CASSPEFGGDGELFF. CDR3 coding DNA: TGCGCCAGCAGCCCCGAGTTCGGGGGGGACGGGGAGCTGTTTTTT. Complete variable domain (other parts from reference TRBV5-1 and TRBJ2-2): KAGVTQTPRYLIKTRGQQVTLSCSPISGHRSVSWYQQTPGQGLQFLFEYFSETQRNKGNFPGRFSGRQFSNSRSEMNVSTLELGDSALYLCASSPEFGGDGELFFGEGSRLTVL.

This chain joins TRBV29-1 and TRBJ1-2; D unclear. Germline values: CDR1 SQVTM, CDR2 ANQGSEA. This CDR3 spans 13 amino acids. Deletions cut 0 bases from V and 5 bases from J, with 10 bases between. The CDR3 protein is CSVEDQRRYGYTF. CDR3 DNA sequence: TGCAGCGTTGAAGATCAGCGGAGATATGGCTACACCTTC.

The chain joins TRBV5-1 to TRBJ1-2; D unresolved. The CDR3 consists of 13 residues. Germline V gives CDR1 SGHRS, CDR2 YFSETQ. The V end lost 0 bases, the J end lost 6 bases, and 9 bases lay between the germline ends. CDR3: CASSLGGIDGYTF. In DNA, the CDR3 is TGCGCCAGCAGCTTGGGAGGGATCGATGGCTACACCTTC.

The J gene is TRBJ2-7, the V gene TRBV5-4, with a tentative D call TRBD1 (5 bases). The germline CDR1 and CDR2 sequences are SGHNT and YYREEE (reference sequence). CDR3 size: 12 residues. V was cut by 4 bases and J by 5 bases, with 10 bases left in between. The CDR3 loop is CASSPDSDEQYF. The CDR3 DNA reads as TGTGCCAGCAGCCCTGACAGTGACGAGCAGTACTTC.

The CDR3 sequence is CASSMLGAAKNIQYF. The CDR3 DNA follows: TGTGCCAGTAGTATGCTGGGGGCGGCCAAAAACATTCAGTACTTC. This chain uses TRBV19 with TRBJ2-4; the D gene is possibly TRBD1 (6 bases). The CDR3 spans 15 residues. Per germline, CDR1 LNHDA and CDR2 SQIVND (reference sequence). V lost 3 bases to trimming and J lost 1 base, with 10 bases between them.

The J gene is TRBJ1-1, the V gene TRBV5-1; TRBD1 is a possible D gene (5 bases). CDR3 length: 14 residues. The ends were cut back, 4 bases at V and 5 bases at J, with 15 bases in the middle. Germline CDR1 SGHRS, CDR2 YFSETQ. In DNA, the CDR3 is TGCGCCAGCAGCGGGCAGGGAGGGCCTACTGAAGCTTTCTTT. This translates into CASSGQGGPTEAFF. The full variable domain, rest sourced from reference TRBV5-1 and TRBJ1-1, is KAGVTQTPRYLIKTRGQQVTLSCSPISGHRSVSWYQQTPGQGLQFLFEYFSETQRNKGNFPGRFSGRQFSNSRSEMNVSTLELGDSALYLCASSGQGGPTEAFFGQGTRLTVV.

This clone appeared a few times. The chain joins TRBV30 to TRBJ1-5; unclear D gene. Germline V gene data show CDR1 as GTSNPN and CDR2 as SVGIG (reference sequence). This CDR3 contains 14 residues. V was clipped by 0 bases and J by 2 bases, with 8 bases between them. The chain's CDR3 is CAWSVRGRNQPQHF. For the CDR3, the DNA is TGTGCCTGGAGTGTAAGAGGTCGCAATCAGCCCCAGCATTTT.

The chain uses TRBV5-5 and TRBJ1-4, with D hard to call. Germline-derived CDR1 and CDR2 are SGHKS and YYEKEE (reference sequence). Trimming pared 4 bases from V and 7 bases from J, leaving 26 bases between. The CDR3 is made up of 18 amino acids. The CDR3, as DNA: TGTGCCAGCAGCAGACCAGCGACGCTCCCCCGTGAGCGTGAAAAACTGTTTTTT. Its translation is CASSRPATLPREREKLFF.

The CDR3 loop is CASSLQGASSYNEQFF. DNA of the CDR3: TGCGCCAGCAGCTTGCAGGGGGCAAGCTCCTACAATGAGCAGTTCTTC. J is TRBJ2-1 and V is TRBV5-1; TRBD1 aligns across 8 bases. The length of the CDR3 is 16 residues. The V gene end was trimmed by 1 base and the J gene end by 0 bases; junction bases not matched to a gene: 3. Germline lookup yields CDR1 SGHRS and CDR2 YFSETQ. The full variable domain, completed using reference TRBV5-1 and TRBJ2-1, is KAGVTQTPRYLIKTRGQQVTLSCSPISGHRSVSWYQQTPGQGLQFLFEYFSETQRNKGNFPGRFSGRQFSNSRSEMNVSTLELGDSALYLCASSLQGASSYNEQFFGPGTRLTVL.

The CDR3 is CASSMTGMITEAFF. The CDR3 coding sequence is TGTGCCAGCAGTATGACAGGTATGATCACTGAAGCTTTCTTT. The genes are TRBV6-1 and TRBJ1-1; D might be TRBD1 (6 bases). This CDR3 contains 14 residues. The V end was cut by 5 bases, the J end by 4 bases, with 14 bases between. Germline-derived CDR1 and CDR2 are MNHNS and SASEGT.

The chain couples TRBV19 to TRBJ2-7; D unclear. Germline values: CDR1 LNHDA, CDR2 SQIVND (reference sequence). V shed 3 bases and J shed 2 bases, with 11 bases lying between them. The CDR3 is 14 residues long. The CDR3 DNA sequence: TGTGCCAGTAGTATCGGCGCTTTCGCCTACGAGCAGTACTTC. Amino acids: CASSIGAFAYEQYF.

V is TRBV28 and J is TRBJ2-7, with D possibly being TRBD2 (7 bases). Between the trimmed V and J ends, which lost 2 bases and 0 bases, there was a span of 11 bases. Germline CDR1 and CDR2: MDHEN and SYDVKM. This CDR3 comprises 15 residues. Here the CDR3 reads CASSLRGAPSYEQYF. As DNA, the CDR3 is TGTGCCAGCAGTTTACGGGGGGCTCCCTCCTACGAGCAGTACTTC.